Below, 6 T cell receptor beta chains from the same sample are listed, as sequenced in a study of vaccination and CD4 T cells after COVID-19. Oncomine TCR Beta short-read sequencing was applied to DNA from cultured CD4+ T cells. TCRdb fed the PCR reads into MiXCR, producing one record per CDR3 protein. The table shows 3,000 to 4,000 distinct CDR3 sequences, with approximately 38% occurring only once. Antigens of these TCRs are unknown. Treatment specified: approximately nine-day PBMC culture with coronavirus spike peptide pools or control peptides (ViraFEST assay). The sequenced material came from CD4+ T cells from blood, cultured in vitro. These TCRs come from a human donor who had recovered from COVID-19.

By sample fraction, this clonotype is medium-sized. V usage is TRBV12-3 or TRBV12-4 and J usage is TRBJ2-7, with 10 bases matching TRBD1. After removal of 5 bases from V and 3 bases from J, the junction contained 7 bases not matched to a gene. This CDR3 contains 15 residues. The CDR3 nucleotides read TGTGCCAGCAGTCTTCGGACAGGGGGGAACTACGAGCAGTACTTC. It is translated as CASSLRTGGNYEQYF.

The rearrangement links TRBV20-1 to TRBJ1-6, with 9 bases matching TRBD1. Germline CDR1 is DFQATT and CDR2 is SNEGSKA (reference sequence). The CDR3 extends over 16 amino acids. Trimming removed 1 base from V and 2 bases from J; junction bases left unmatched: 3. As DNA, the CDR3 is TGCAGTGCTAGAGGGACAGGGGAAACCTATAATTCACCCCTCCACTTT. This gives the protein CSARGTGETYNSPLHF.

The chain recombines TRBV15 with TRBJ2-7; D possibly corresponds to TRBD2 (6 bases). This CDR3 is 13 amino acids long. V was clipped by 3 bases and J by 6 bases, with 12 bases between them. CDR1 is LNHNV, CDR2 YYDKDF, per germline (reference sequence). The CDR3 region has the DNA TGTGCCACCAGCAGGCAAGGGAGGTTCGAGCAGTACTTC. It is translated as CATSRQGRFEQYF.

The V call is TRBV3-1, the J call TRBJ1-1; D is uncertain. Germline V gives CDR1 LGHDT, CDR2 YNNKEL (reference sequence). V was clipped by 1 base and J by 0 bases, with 9 bases between them. The CDR3 is made up of 15 amino acids. The CDR3 DNA reads TGTGCCAGCAGCCAAGGGGTGAATTTGAACACTGAAGCTTTCTTT. Its translation is CASSQGVNLNTEAFF.

This clonotype was found a few times. This chain connects TRBV7-9 to TRBJ1-2, with D unclear. Germline V gene data show CDR1 as SEHNR and CDR2 as FQNEAQ (reference sequence). V was shortened by 7 bases and J by 0 bases, with 9 bases between the two germline ends. The CDR3 length is 13 residues. CDR3 loop: CASTDTTNYGYTF. CDR3 bases: TGTGCCAGCACCGATACAACTAACTATGGCTACACCTTC.

Only a few counts were recorded for this clonotype. This chain uses TRBV6-1 with TRBJ2-2; possibly TRBD1 for D (6 bases). The ends were cut back, 10 bases at V and 4 bases at J, with 10 bases in the middle. Germline CDR1 and CDR2: MNHNS and SASEGT. This CDR3 is built from 12 residues. CDR3 region: CATARGTGELFF. For the CDR3, the DNA is TGTGCCACCGCCAGGGGCACCGGGGAGCTGTTTTTT.